The entry that follows covers one TCR beta chain sequence. These data belong to a study of shared clonotypes between healthy human individuals. Source study methods: For the immunoSEQ data, sequences were junction-only without quality scores, so filtering differed. Measured with immunoSEQ multiplex PCR; TCRdb has only the in-frame clones, and not every one. The DNA gave D and trimming, while V, J and clone size come from that table. Of under 600,000 clones in the sample, about 79% were seen once. The V gene's germline CDR1 is MNHEY and CDR2 SVGAGI. There are 15 residues in the CDR3. With 8 bases removed from V and 5 bases from J, the gap between germline ends came to 21 bases.

The chain couples TRBV6-5 to TRBJ1-2; no clear D gene. This clonotype was sampled from a woman aged 40 to 55 in good health. Some clones in this sample may be carry-over from other donors' samples. Sequencing input: PBMCs. The CDR3 DNA sequence: TGTGCCAGCTATACATATTGGGGTTTGGAATATGGCTACACCTTC. Its translation is CASYTYWGLEYGYTF.